This entry concerns a single TCR beta chain. The source of the sample is a study of blood T cell repertoires in COVID-19. Study summary: Donors in the United States, Italy and Spain gave samples during acute or convalescent COVID-19.

The CDR3 contains 13 residues. Germline V lookup: CDR1 MNHEY, CDR2 SVGAGI. The V end lost 6 bases, the J end lost 5 bases, and 11 bases lay between the germline ends. Two consecutive negative NP/OP PCR tests, clearance, or resolved symptoms defined Cohort 3 recovery. Sequencing used immunoSEQ multiplex PCR; TCRdb keeps in-frame clones, though not all of them. The top ten hold about 6.6% of the sample, which has just over 150,000 clones, 85% to 90% seen once. The genes are TRBV6-5 and TRBJ1-5; D may be TRBD1 (5 bases). This clonotype originated in a woman aged 45-60 years who had recovered from COVID-19. Source material: PBMCs or T cells enriched from blood (not recorded which). The CDR3 reads CASSPGTYQPQHF. The DNA for the CDR3 is TGTGCCAGCAGCCCCGGGACTTATCAGCCCCAGCATTTT.